This T cell receptor beta chain stems from a study of blood T cell repertoires in COVID-19 (TCRdb year 2020). General notes on the study: Collaborator samples came from the United States, Italy and Spain and covered acute and convalescent phases of COVID-19. The prospective study material was composed of cDNA or gDNA derived from T cells, B-cell-depleted T cells, or PBMCs. The dataset comprised deeply sampled blood TCRbeta repertoires from subjects exposed to, actively infected with, or recovered from COVID-19. The repertoires were released in a freely available public database intended as a resource for research on the immune response to SARS-CoV-2. The samples were drawn from the first 160 participants of the ongoing ImmuneRACE study and from more than 1,000 subjects provided by 6 global collaborators. Nearly every sample came with metadata listing a de-identified subject ID, COVID-19 status, age in years and sex. HLA class I and class II types, where available, came from metadata supplied by the sample provider rather than from assay-based typing. Results and caveats for the whole study, not just this receptor: How much clinical and demographic metadata was included differed by source and by participant, and the metadata was provided uncurated.

V and J are truncated by 4 bases and 0 bases respectively, leaving an intervening sequence of 4 bases. The CDR3, from cysteine to phenylalanine, totals 13 residues. The only DNA kept is the CDR3, 39 bases in frame from the first base. The germline V gene supplies CDR1 SGHDT and CDR2 YYEEEE. TCRbeta CDR3 regions were amplified from genomic DNA using the immunoSEQ Assay, a bias-controlled multiplex PCR. Processing in the source paper ran as follows. Nucleated cell counts per sample were estimated from amplification of reference gene primers within the assay. To quantify the absolute abundance of each unique TCRbeta CDR3 rearrangement, sequence reads were collapsed and filtered. Productive Simpson clonality was computed per sample as the square root of Simpson's diversity index over productive rearrangements. TCRdb's version of the immuneACCESS table is confined to in-frame rearrangements and falls short of the full clone set. An unresolved V gene accounts for under half of the shortfall where checked; the remainder is of unknown origin. V and J calls and clone size are given by that table; D and trimming were obtained from the DNA. The sample records some 290,000 clones, 90% of which are singletons. 3.5% to 5% of the sample is in the top ten clones.

Enrolling through a virtual design, the prospective study's participants ranged in age from roughly 18 to 100 years and lived across roughly 23 United States geographic areas. In the prospective study, cohorts were assigned on the basis of participant-reported clinical history obtained from a screening survey and a study questionnaire. A participant counted as exposed if, within 2 weeks of entering the study, that participant had been in contact with someone who had a PCR-confirmed or clinician-diagnosed COVID-19 case. Mobile phlebotomists in the prospective study collected whole blood, serum and a nasopharyngeal or oropharyngeal swab from every participant. Additional blood draws and questionnaires over an approximately 2-month period could optionally be provided by prospective study participants. Blood samples from the prospective study were shipped frozen or at room temperature prior to DNA extraction.

Regarding this clone: Its antigen target is currently unknown. One base away there is no much larger clone; base qualities are not given. The identical CDR3 is also encoded by other nucleotide sequences in the sample.

The chain is assembled from TRBV5-6 and TRBJ1-4; too little of a D gene remains to name it. The source material was PBMCs or T cells enriched from blood (not recorded which). The receptor was isolated from a woman in her 30s who had been exposed to COVID-19. At the DNA level, the sequence is TGTGCCAGCAGCCTACCAACTAATGAAAAACTGTTTTTT. Translated, it reads CASSLPTNEKLFF.